This note documents a single T cell receptor (beta chain) sequence. The antigen is unknown. Vbeta (60) and Jbeta (13) primers were used in the PCR. Under the authors' procedure: There were about 86 million unique TCR beta chains by a later count, and about 11 million of them were shared. Profiled with immunoSEQ multiplex PCR; TCRdb holds only in-frame clones, not every one. V, J and clone size are those of that table, while D and trimming were read from the DNA. The sample's table shows 70,000 to 80,000 clones. The sample originates from a study of cytomegalovirus exposure and HLA in healthy donors. Notes on the study in general: Most TCR sequences were uncommon, yet certain public TCRs appeared in many donors. Among donors in an Asian-associated ancestry cluster, a later analysis reportedly found fewer N-insertions than the roughly 610-donor mean.

The germline CDR1 and CDR2 sequences are SGHRS and YFSETQ. V lost 3 bases to trimming and J lost 4 bases; unmatched junction nucleotides: 8. The CDR3 totals 15 residues. The chain combines TRBV5-1 with TRBJ2-7, with TRBD1 matching over 9 bases. This sequence was found in a man in his forties in good health and CMV-seronegative. What was sequenced was PBMCs. As DNA, the CDR3 is TGCGCCAGCAGCTACCAGGGACAGGGAACTTACGAGCAGTACTTC. It yields the protein CASSYQGQGTYEQYF.